The 19 T cell receptor beta chains below were found in one sample sequenced in a study of T cell repertoires in cytomegalovirus infection. Each CDR3 protein is one row after TCRdb ran MiXCR on the reads. Of just over 450,000 distinct CDR3 sequences listed, roughly 46% are singletons. These receptors have no known antigen. The source was cultured PBMCs, collected from culture after CMV antigen stimulation. Every receptor here comes from a human donor in good health (CMV status not recorded). Some clones in this sample may be carry-over from other donors' samples.

The chain recombines TRBV24-1 with TRBJ2-7; perhaps D is TRBD1 or TRBD2 (6 bases each). Germline V gene data show CDR1 as KGHDR and CDR2 as SFDVKD. Trimming pared 0 bases from V and 3 bases from J, leaving 11 bases between. The CDR3 has 15 amino acids. CDR3 coding DNA: TGTGCCACCAGTGATTTGCACGGGGGCGACTACGAGCAGTACTTC. Translating gives CATSDLHGGDYEQYF.

This clonotype was picked up a small number of times. The chain uses TRBV6-1 and TRBJ1-4; D is unclear. Germline V CDR1 and CDR2: MNHNS, SASEGT. The CDR3 has 16 residues. The V and J ends lost 2 bases and 7 bases respectively, with 17 bases between them. DNA of the CDR3: TGTGCCAGCAGTGAAAACTCGAGAGCCTGGGGTGAAAAACTGTTTTTT. This sequence encodes CASSENSRAWGEKLFF.

The chain links TRBV7-8 to TRBJ1-2, with 8 bases matching TRBD1. CDR3 length equals 14 residues. V lost 5 bases to trimming and J lost 3 bases; unmatched junction nucleotides: 5. Looked up from germline, CDR1 is SGHVS and CDR2 is FQNEAQ. DNA of the CDR3: TGTGCCAGCAGCCTCCAACAGGGGGACTATGGCTACACCTTC. Translating gives CASSLQQGDYGYTF. Supplemented by reference TRBV7-8 and TRBJ1-2, the full variable domain reads GAGVSQSPRYKVAKRGQDVALRCDPISGHVSLFWYQQALGQGPEFLTYFQNEAQLDKSGLPSDRFFAERPEGSVSTLKIQRTQQEDSAVYLCASSLQQGDYGYTFGSGTRLTVV.

This chain joins TRBV30 and TRBJ1-5, with a possible D match to TRBD1 (6 bases). This CDR3 is 13 amino acids long. Germline CDR1 reads GTSNPN; CDR2 reads SVGIG (reference sequence). Trimming shortened V by 3 bases and J by 7 bases, and 13 bases separated the two germline ends. The CDR3 DNA reads as TGTGCCTGGAGAGGGGGGCCGGGGCAGCCCCAGCATTTT. Protein: CAWRGGPGQPQHF.

This rearrangement joins TRBV7-9 to TRBJ2-1, with D tentatively TRBD2 (5 bases). Trimming shortened V by 4 bases and J by 9 bases, and 10 bases separated the two germline ends. Germline CDR1 is SEHNR and CDR2 is FQNEAQ (reference sequence). There are 12 residues in the CDR3. This chain's CDR3 is CASSSDLSEQFF. DNA of the CDR3: TGTGCCAGCAGCTCGGACTTGAGTGAGCAGTTCTTC.

This clonotype has a handful of counts. The chain uses TRBV7-2 and TRBJ1-5; no definite D call. The V gene's germline CDR1 is SGHTA and CDR2 FQGNSA. V was clipped by 0 bases and J by 4 bases, with 10 bases between them. This CDR3 comprises 15 residues. The CDR3 region is CASSLAQGFNQPQHF. In DNA form, the CDR3 reads TGTGCCAGCAGCTTAGCGCAAGGTTTTAATCAGCCCCAGCATTTT.

The V gene is TRBV2, the J gene TRBJ1-2; 9 positions match TRBD1. V shed 5 bases, J shed 6 bases, and the junction held 4 bases outside the gene matches. The germline V gene encodes CDR1 SNHLY and CDR2 FYNNEI. CDR3 length equals 13 residues. The CDR3 DNA reads as TGTGCCAGCAGTCAGGACAGGGGAGATGGCTACACCTTC. Its translation: CASSQDRGDGYTF.

This clonotype has a handful of counts. The chain carries TRBV12-3 or TRBV12-4 and TRBJ2-3; D is unclear. V lost 4 bases, J lost 10 bases, and 9 bases lay in between. This CDR3 has 11 amino acids. This CDR3 is CASSSLEAQYF. CDR3 sequence (DNA): TGTGCCAGCAGTTCGCTAGAGGCGCAGTATTTT.

This clonotype was detected only a few times. CDR3 loop: CASSRTSAVSSYNEQFF. DNA of the CDR3: TGTGCCAGCAGTCGCACCTCGGCCGTTAGCTCCTACAATGAGCAGTTCTTC. V usage is TRBV12-3 or TRBV12-4 and J usage is TRBJ2-1; D not certain. This CDR3 spans 17 amino acids. Between the trimmed V and J ends, which lost 5 bases and 0 bases, there was a span of 17 bases.

In nucleotides, the CDR3 is TGTGCCATCAGTACCGGGACAGAATCCGGCTACACCTTC. It specifies CAISTGTESGYTF. The chain has TRBV10-3 and TRBJ1-2, with 7 bases identical to TRBD1. Germline CDR1 ENHRY, CDR2 SYGVKD. The CDR3 spans 13 residues. V dropped 5 bases and J dropped 8; count of bases not matched to a gene: 8.

This clonotype has more than one count but fewer than ten. The CDR3 here is CASRPGQENYGYTF. The CDR3 bases are TGTGCCAGCAGGCCGGGACAGGAAAACTATGGCTACACCTTC. The chain is built from TRBV12-3 or TRBV12-4 and TRBJ1-2; 8 bases fit TRBD1. This CDR3 comprises 14 residues. J lost 2 bases, V lost 6 bases, and 5 bases had no gene match.

This clonotype appeared once. The rearrangement joins TRBV7-6 to TRBJ1-1; D gene unclear. The germline gives CDR1 SGHVS, CDR2 FNYEAQ. The CDR3 has 13 amino acids. V dropped 3 bases and J dropped 5 bases, with 10 bases sitting between them. The CDR3 DNA reads TGTGCCAGCAGCTTGCTGGGTAGGACTGAAGCTTTCTTT. It translates to CASSLLGRTEAFF.

V usage is TRBV19 and J usage is TRBJ2-1; 10 bases are a match to TRBD2. Germline V lookup: CDR1 LNHDA, CDR2 SQIVND (reference sequence). V lost 4 bases and J lost 6; bases outside the gene matches: 9. The CDR3 sequence is 16 residues long. CDR3 bases: TGTGCCAGTAGTAGGGCTAGCGGGGGCTTTGGCAATGAGCAGTTCTTC. Encoded protein: CASSRASGGFGNEQFF.

In its sample, this clonotype was seen a few times. The rearrangement links TRBV7-2 to TRBJ2-1; 9 nucleotides match TRBD2. There are 16 residues in the CDR3. The V gene end was trimmed by 6 bases and the J gene end by 2 bases; junction bases not matched to a gene: 8. Looked up from germline, CDR1 is SGHTA and CDR2 is FQGNSA. The CDR3: CASRRVAGVTYNEQFF. CDR3 nucleotide sequence: TGTGCCAGCAGGAGGGTAGCGGGAGTCACCTACAATGAGCAGTTCTTC.

The sample holds a few counts of this clonotype. V is TRBV12-3 or TRBV12-4 and J is TRBJ2-3, with 8 bases lining up with TRBD1. V trimming: 0 bases; J trimming: 4 bases; junction bases outside the gene matches: 3. The CDR3 totals 15 residues. The DNA for the CDR3 is TGTGCCAGCAGTTTAGCACAGGGGGGTGCAGATACGCAGTATTTT. This translates into CASSLAQGGADTQYF.

This clonotype was counted many times. The chain is built from TRBV27 and TRBJ2-7, with 7 bases that match TRBD2. CDR1 is MNHEY, CDR2 SMNVEV, per germline (reference sequence). The CDR3 spans 15 residues. Losses at the gene ends were 6 bases for V and 3 bases for J; bases not matched to a gene: 11. In DNA, the CDR3 is TGTGCCAGCAGACCGGGTGGCGGGAGCCTCTACGAGCAGTACTTC. Protein: CASRPGGGSLYEQYF.

This clonotype was counted once. The chain joins TRBV6-2 or TRBV6-3 to TRBJ1-2, with 10 bases fitting TRBD1. The trim removed 6 bases at V and 7 bases at J, leaving 8 bases unmatched. Germline CDR1 is MNHEY and CDR2 is SVGEGT. This CDR3 has 14 amino acids. The CDR3: CASRTGTGASGYTF. The CDR3 DNA sequence: TGTGCCAGCAGGACCGGGACAGGGGCCAGTGGCTACACCTTC.

This clonotype appeared a single time. J is TRBJ2-7 and V is TRBV6-2 or TRBV6-3, with D possibly being TRBD2 (6 bases). The CDR3 spans 14 residues. The V end lost 7 bases, the J end lost 4 bases, and 17 bases lay between the germline ends. Germline assignment: CDR1 MNHEY and CDR2 SVGEGT. This CDR3 reads CASTPGLGPYEQYF. The CDR3, as DNA: TGTGCCAGCACCCCGGGACTGGGACCTTACGAGCAGTACTTC.

This clonotype came up a few times. The V call is TRBV19, the J call TRBJ2-1; 9 nucleotides agree with TRBD2. The CDR3 sequence is 15 residues long. Germline CDR1 LNHDA, CDR2 SQIVND (reference sequence). With V trimmed by 7 bases and J by 6 bases, 10 bases remained unmatched. CDR3 residues: CASTPSGTYINEQFF. DNA of the CDR3: TGTGCCAGTACCCCTAGCGGGACTTACATCAATGAGCAGTTCTTC.